The next 8 T cell receptor beta chains were all read from a single sample in a study of control samples from healthy donors and cancer patients. Assay used: immunoSEQ multiplex PCR; TCRdb lists only in-frame clones, some missing. The repertoire includes over 70,000 clones, 85% to 90% of them detected once, and about 9.5% sits in the top ten. Sequenced material: PBMCs. All receptors come from a woman between 50 and 59 years old with colorectal cancer.

The chain has TRBV28 and TRBJ1-5; D is undetermined. Germline CDR1 is MDHEN and CDR2 is SYDVKM. The CDR3 loop spans 12 amino acids. The V and J ends lost 5 bases and 7 bases respectively, with 9 bases between them. The chain's CDR3 is CASSLLRQPQHF. The CDR3 DNA is TGTGCCAGCAGTCTTCTCAGGCAGCCCCAGCATTTT.

The chain combines TRBV7-8 with TRBJ1-2, with a tentative D call TRBD1 (5 bases). V dropped 1 base and J dropped 5 bases, with 11 bases sitting between them. Looked up from germline, CDR1 is SGHVS and CDR2 is FQNEAQ. The CDR3 is 14 residues long. The CDR3 DNA sequence: TGTGCCAGCAGCTTAGAGCAGGGTATTTATGGCTACACCTTC. It yields the protein CASSLEQGIYGYTF.

The chain is built from TRBV19 and TRBJ1-1; D gene uncertain. V was trimmed by 6 bases and J by 6 bases, leaving 11 bases between them. The CDR3 has 12 residues. CDR1 is LNHDA and CDR2 is SQIVND in the germline V gene (reference sequence). The CDR3 DNA follows: TGTGCCAGTAGCATGGATCCCGCTGAAGCTTTCTTT. Translation gives CASSMDPAEAFF.

The CDR3 DNA follows: TGCGCCAGCAGCTTCTCCCCTAGCGGGGGGGCGACAGATACGCAGTATTTT. Amino acid sequence: CASSFSPSGGATDTQYF. The genes are TRBV5-1 and TRBJ2-3; the match to TRBD2 covers 12 bases. Looked up from germline, CDR1 is SGHRS and CDR2 is YFSETQ. V was pared by 2 bases and J by 3 bases, with 7 bases of the junction left unmatched. The CDR3 consists of 17 residues.

The CDR3 DNA reads as TGTGCCAGCAGCGAACGTCTAGACAGGCCCGGTGGTTCACCCCTCCACTTT. Its translation is CASSERLDRPGGSPLHF. The chain links TRBV6-1 to TRBJ1-6; a weak D match, TRBD1 (6 bases). Per the germline V gene, CDR1 is MNHNS and CDR2 is SASEGT. V lost 6 bases and J 9 bases, leaving 24 bases between the germline ends. The CDR3 length is 17 residues.

This clone was recorded once. The chain links TRBV28 to TRBJ1-3; a possible D gene is TRBD1 (5 bases). The CDR3 is 14 residues long. Deletions cut 6 bases from V and 0 bases from J, with 9 bases between. Germline-derived CDR1 and CDR2 are MDHEN and SYDVKM. CDR3 amino acids: CASSEQASGNTIYF. The CDR3 DNA reads as TGTGCCAGCAGCGAACAGGCCTCTGGAAACACCATATATTTT.

The chain recombines TRBV19 with TRBJ1-5, with 11 bases matching TRBD1. Trimming removed 8 bases from V and 7 bases from J; junction bases left unmatched: 4. Germline assignment: CDR1 LNHDA and CDR2 SQIVND (reference sequence). The CDR3 sequence is 13 residues long. The CDR3 DNA reads TGTGCCAGTCGGACAGGGGGCAGACAGCCCCAGCATTTT. It translates to CASRTGGRQPQHF.

V gene TRBV19 combines with J gene TRBJ2-1; 9 nucleotides agree with TRBD2. CDR3 length equals 14 residues. CDR1 and CDR2 (germline): LNHDA, SQIVND (reference sequence). V gave up 8 bases and J gave up 7 bases; unmatched junction bases: 9. In DNA, the CDR3 is TGTGCCAGTCAAAGCGGGGGGCCAGTGAATGAGCAGTTCTTC. It codes for CASQSGGPVNEQFF.